The 5 T cell receptor beta chains below come from one sample, sequenced in a study of T cell repertoires in cytomegalovirus infection. TCRdb recomputed calls from the reads with MiXCR, one row per CDR3 protein. The sample carries 450,000 to 550,000 distinct CDR3 sequences, about 44% recorded once. These receptors' targets are unknown. This material consisted of cultured PBMCs, taken from culture after CMV antigen stimulation. These receptors were collected from a human donor in good health (CMV status not recorded). Some clones in this sample may be carry-over from other donors' samples.

This clonotype was seen more than once but under ten times. The genes are TRBV7-2 and TRBJ1-1; the D gene is possibly TRBD1 (5 bases). CDR3 length equals 14 residues. V was pared by 5 bases and J by 5 bases, with 15 bases between. In germline, CDR1 is SGHTA, CDR2 FQGNSA. CDR3 region: CASSPLGRSTEAFF. The DNA of the CDR3 is TGTGCCAGCAGCCCTCTGGGGCGGAGTACTGAAGCTTTCTTT.

This clonotype was counted only a few times. The chain recombines TRBV7-6 with TRBJ1-1; 8 bases map to TRBD1. Germline V gives CDR1 SGHVS, CDR2 FNYEAQ. This CDR3 region has 13 residues. J gave up 6 bases and V 5 bases, and 5 bases lay outside the gene matches. The DNA of the CDR3 is TGTGCCAGCAGCAAGGACAGGGAGGCTGAAGCTTTCTTT. This sequence encodes CASSKDREAEAFF.

This clonotype was observed many times. J is TRBJ1-4 and V is TRBV7-9; D gene uncertain. The CDR3 is 16 residues long. Trimming took 5 bases from V and 0 from J, leaving 13 bases between them. Germline assignment: CDR1 SEHNR and CDR2 FQNEAQ (reference sequence). This CDR3 reads CASSRGEDATNEKLFF. CDR3 in DNA: TGTGCCAGCAGCCGGGGAGAGGATGCAACTAATGAAAAACTGTTTTTT.

This clonotype was observed a handful of times. This chain links TRBV7-2 with TRBJ2-1; TRBD2 matches at 13 bases. There are 15 residues in the CDR3. Trimming took 0 bases from V and 12 from J; bases not matched to a gene: 5. CDR1 and CDR2 (germline): SGHTA, FQGNSA. CDR3: CASSLAGTSGTRQFF. CDR3 nucleotide sequence: TGTGCCAGCAGCTTAGCGGGGACTAGCGGGACACGGCAGTTCTTC.

This sequence joins TRBV6-2 or TRBV6-3 and TRBJ1-5; possible D gene TRBD1, 6 bases. V shed 2 bases and J shed 6 bases, with 11 bases lying between them. Germline V CDR1 and CDR2: MNHEY, SVGEGT. The CDR3 length is 14 residues. The CDR3 DNA sequence: TGTGCCAGCAGTTACGGGGGGGCTAGTCAGCCCCAGCATTTT. Translation: CASSYGGASQPQHF.